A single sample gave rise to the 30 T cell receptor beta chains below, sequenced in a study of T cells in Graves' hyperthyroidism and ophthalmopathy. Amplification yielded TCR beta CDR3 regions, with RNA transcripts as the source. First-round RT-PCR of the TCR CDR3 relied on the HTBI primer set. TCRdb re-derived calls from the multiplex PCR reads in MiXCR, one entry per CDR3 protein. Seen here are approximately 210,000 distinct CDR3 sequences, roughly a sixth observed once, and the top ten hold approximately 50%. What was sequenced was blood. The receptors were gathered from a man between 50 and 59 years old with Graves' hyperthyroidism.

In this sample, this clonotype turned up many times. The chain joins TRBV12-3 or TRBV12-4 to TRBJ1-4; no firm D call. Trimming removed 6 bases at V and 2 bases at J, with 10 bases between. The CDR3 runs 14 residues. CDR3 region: CASRSTTTNEKLFF. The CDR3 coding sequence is TGTGCCAGCAGATCGACGACTACTAATGAAAAACTGTTTTTT.

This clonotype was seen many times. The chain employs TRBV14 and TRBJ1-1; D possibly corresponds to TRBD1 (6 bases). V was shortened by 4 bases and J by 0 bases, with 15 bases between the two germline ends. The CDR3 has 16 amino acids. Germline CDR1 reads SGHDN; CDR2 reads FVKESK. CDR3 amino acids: CASSPPGGHMNTEAFF. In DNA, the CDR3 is TGTGCCAGCAGCCCCCCCGGGGGCCATATGAACACTGAAGCTTTCTTT.

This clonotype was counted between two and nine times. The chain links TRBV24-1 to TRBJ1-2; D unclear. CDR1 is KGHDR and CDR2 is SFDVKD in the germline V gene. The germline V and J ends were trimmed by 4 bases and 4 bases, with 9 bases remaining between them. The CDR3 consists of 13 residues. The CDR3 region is CATSETAFYGYTF. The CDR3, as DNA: TGTGCCACCAGTGAAACAGCCTTCTATGGCTACACCTTC.

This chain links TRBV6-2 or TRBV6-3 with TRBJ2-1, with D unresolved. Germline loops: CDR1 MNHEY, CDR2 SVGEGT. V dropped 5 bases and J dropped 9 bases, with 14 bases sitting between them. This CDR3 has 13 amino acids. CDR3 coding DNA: TGTGCCAGCAGTCGACCATATCCGAGTGAGCAGTTCTTC. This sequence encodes CASSRPYPSEQFF.

In DNA, the CDR3 is TGTGCCAGCAGCCAAATTTCGGGACCCACGTACGACTACGAGCAGTACTTC. Its translation: CASSQISGPTYDYEQYF. The chain combines TRBV4-2 with TRBJ2-7; possibly TRBD1 or TRBD2 for D (5 bases each). V lost 2 bases to trimming and J lost 3 bases, with 20 bases between them. The V gene's germline CDR1 is LGHNA and CDR2 YNFKEQ. CDR3 length: 17 residues.

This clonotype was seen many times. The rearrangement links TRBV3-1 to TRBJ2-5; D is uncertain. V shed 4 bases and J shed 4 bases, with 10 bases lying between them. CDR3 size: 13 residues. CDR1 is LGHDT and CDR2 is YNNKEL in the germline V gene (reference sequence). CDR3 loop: CASSPTPGETQYF. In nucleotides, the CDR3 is TGTGCCAGCAGCCCTACGCCCGGAGAGACCCAGTACTTC.

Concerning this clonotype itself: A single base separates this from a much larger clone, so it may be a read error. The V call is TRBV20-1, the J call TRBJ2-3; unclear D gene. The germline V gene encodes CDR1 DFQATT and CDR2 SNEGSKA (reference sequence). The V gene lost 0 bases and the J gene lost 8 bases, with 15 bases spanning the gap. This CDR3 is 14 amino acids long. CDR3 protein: CSARDPVLLSTQYF. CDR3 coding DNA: TGCAGTGCTAGAGATCCTGTACTCTTGAGTACGCAGTATTTT.

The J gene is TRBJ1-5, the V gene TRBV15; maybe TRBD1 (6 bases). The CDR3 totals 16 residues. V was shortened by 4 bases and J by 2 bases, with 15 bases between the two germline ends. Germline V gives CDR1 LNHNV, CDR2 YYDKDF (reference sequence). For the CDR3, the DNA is TGTGCCACCAGCACCAGGCTGGGGGCGCGCAATCAGCCCCAGCATTTT. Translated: CATSTRLGARNQPQHF.

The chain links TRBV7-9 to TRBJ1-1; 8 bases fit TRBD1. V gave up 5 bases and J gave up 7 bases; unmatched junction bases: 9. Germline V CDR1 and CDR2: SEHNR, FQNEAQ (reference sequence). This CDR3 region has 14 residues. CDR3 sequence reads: CASSPTGEVVEAFF. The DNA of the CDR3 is TGTGCCAGCAGCCCGACAGGGGAGGTGGTTGAAGCTTTCTTT.

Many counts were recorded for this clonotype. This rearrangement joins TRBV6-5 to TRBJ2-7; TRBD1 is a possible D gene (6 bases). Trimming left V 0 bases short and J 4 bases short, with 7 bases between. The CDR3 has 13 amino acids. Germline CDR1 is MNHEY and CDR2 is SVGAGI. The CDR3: CASSYSRGYEQYF. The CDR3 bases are TGTGCCAGCAGTTACTCTAGGGGGTACGAGCAGTACTTC.

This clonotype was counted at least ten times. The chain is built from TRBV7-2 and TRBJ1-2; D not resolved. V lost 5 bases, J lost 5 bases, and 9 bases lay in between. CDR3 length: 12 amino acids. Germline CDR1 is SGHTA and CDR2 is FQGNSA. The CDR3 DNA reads TGTGCCAGCAGCCAACTGGCGTATGGCTACACCTTC. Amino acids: CASSQLAYGYTF.

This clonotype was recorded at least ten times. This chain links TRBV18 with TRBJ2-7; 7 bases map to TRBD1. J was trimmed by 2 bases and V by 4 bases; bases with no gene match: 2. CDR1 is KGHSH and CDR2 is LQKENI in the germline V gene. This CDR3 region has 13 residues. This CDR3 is CASSRDSAYEQYF. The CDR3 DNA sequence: TGTGCCAGCTCACGGGACAGTGCCTACGAGCAGTACTTC.

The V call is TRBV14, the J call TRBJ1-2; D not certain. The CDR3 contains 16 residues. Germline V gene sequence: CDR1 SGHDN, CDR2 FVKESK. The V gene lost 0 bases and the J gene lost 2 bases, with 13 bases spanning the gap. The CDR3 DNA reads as TGTGCCAGCAGCCAAGATCTGGCAGGTTACAACTATGGCTACACCTTC. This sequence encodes CASSQDLAGYNYGYTF. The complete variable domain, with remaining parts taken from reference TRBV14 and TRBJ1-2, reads EAGVTQFPSHSVIEKGQTVTLRCDPISGHDNLYWYRRVMGKEIKFLLHFVKESKQDESGMPNNRFLAERTGGTYSTLKVQPAELEDSGVYFCASSQDLAGYNYGYTFGSGTRLTVV.

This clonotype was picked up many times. The CDR3 reads CASSLEGTGFHEQYF. CDR3 nucleotides: TGCGCCAGCAGCTTGGAAGGGACAGGGTTCCACGAGCAGTACTTC. The V and J genes are TRBV5-1 and TRBJ2-7; 9 bases agree with TRBD1. Trimming at V came to 0 bases and at J to 5 bases, leaving 6 bases not matched to a gene. CDR1 is SGHRS, CDR2 YFSETQ, per germline. The CDR3 length is 15 residues.

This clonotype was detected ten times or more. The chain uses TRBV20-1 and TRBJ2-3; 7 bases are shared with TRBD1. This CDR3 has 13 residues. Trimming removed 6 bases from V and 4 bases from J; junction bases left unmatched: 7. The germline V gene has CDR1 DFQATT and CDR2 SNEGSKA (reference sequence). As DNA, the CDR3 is TGCAGTGCCCAATTCCAGGGGGCAGATACGCAGTATTTT. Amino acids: CSAQFQGADTQYF.

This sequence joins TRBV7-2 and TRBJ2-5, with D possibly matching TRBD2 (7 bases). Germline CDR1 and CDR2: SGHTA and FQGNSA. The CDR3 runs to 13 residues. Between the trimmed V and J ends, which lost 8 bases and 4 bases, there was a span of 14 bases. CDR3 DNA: TGTGCCAGCCAAAAGGGGGGGGGAGAGACCCAGTACTTC. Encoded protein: CASQKGGGETQYF.

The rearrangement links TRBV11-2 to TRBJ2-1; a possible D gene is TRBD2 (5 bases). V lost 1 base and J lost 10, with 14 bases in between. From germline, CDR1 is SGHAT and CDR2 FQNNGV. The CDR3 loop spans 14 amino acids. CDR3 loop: CASSLVSSYPEQFF. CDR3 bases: TGTGCCAGCAGCTTAGTTTCTAGCTACCCCGAGCAGTTCTTC.

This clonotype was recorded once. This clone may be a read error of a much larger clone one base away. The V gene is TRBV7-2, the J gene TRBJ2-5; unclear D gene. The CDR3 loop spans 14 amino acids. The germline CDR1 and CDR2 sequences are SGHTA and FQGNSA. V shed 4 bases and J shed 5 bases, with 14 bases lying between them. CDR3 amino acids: CASSSRIGHETQYF. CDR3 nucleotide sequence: TGTGCCAGCAGCTCCCGGATTGGCCATGAGACCCAGTACTTC.

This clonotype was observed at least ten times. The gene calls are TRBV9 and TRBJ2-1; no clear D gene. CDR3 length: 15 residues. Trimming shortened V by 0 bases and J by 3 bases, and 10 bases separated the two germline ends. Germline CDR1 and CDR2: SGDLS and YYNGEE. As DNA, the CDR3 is TGTGCCAGCAGCGTAGCTGGGAACAACTACAATGAGCAGTTCTTC. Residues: CASSVAGNNYNEQFF.

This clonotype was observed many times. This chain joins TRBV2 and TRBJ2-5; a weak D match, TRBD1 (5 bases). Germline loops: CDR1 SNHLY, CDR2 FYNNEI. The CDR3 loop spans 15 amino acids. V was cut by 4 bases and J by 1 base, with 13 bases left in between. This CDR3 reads CASSGTGPLQETQYF. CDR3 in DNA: TGTGCCAGCAGTGGCACAGGACCTCTCCAAGAGACCCAGTACTTC.

In DNA, the CDR3 is TGCAGTGCTAGAGATACAGGGGCCTATGGCTACACCTTC. Protein: CSARDTGAYGYTF. V gene TRBV20-1 combines with J gene TRBJ1-2; 7 nucleotides match TRBD1. CDR3 length equals 13 residues. CDR1 DFQATT and CDR2 SNEGSKA come from the germline V gene (reference sequence). With 0 bases clipped from V and 4 bases from J, the junction kept 2 bases outside the gene matches.

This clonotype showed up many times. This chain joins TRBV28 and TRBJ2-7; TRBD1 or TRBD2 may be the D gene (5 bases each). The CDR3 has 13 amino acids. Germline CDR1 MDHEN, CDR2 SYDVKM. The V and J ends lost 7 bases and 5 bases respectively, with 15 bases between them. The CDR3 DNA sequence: TGTGCCAGCAACCGGGACCGGGGTGACGAGCAGTACTTC. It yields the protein CASNRDRGDEQYF.

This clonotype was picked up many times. CDR3 sequence (DNA): TGTGCCAGCAGTAAGGGGCCCAGCGAGCAGTACTTC. Translating gives CASSKGPSEQYF. The chain combines TRBV12-3 or TRBV12-4 with TRBJ2-7; a weak D match, TRBD1 (5 bases). V lost 5 bases and J 6 bases, leaving 11 bases between the germline ends. There are 12 residues in the CDR3.

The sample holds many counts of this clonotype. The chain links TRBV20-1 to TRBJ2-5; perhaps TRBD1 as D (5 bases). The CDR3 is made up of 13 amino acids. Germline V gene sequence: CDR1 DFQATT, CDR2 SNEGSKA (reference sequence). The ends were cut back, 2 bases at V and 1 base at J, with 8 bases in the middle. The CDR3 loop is CSARQGIQETQYF. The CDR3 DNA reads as TGCAGTGCTAGACAGGGAATCCAAGAGACCCAGTACTTC.

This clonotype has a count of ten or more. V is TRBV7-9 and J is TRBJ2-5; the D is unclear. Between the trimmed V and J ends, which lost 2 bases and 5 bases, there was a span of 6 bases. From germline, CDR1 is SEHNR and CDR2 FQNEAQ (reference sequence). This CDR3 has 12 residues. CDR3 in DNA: TGTGCCAGCAGCTTAACCCCGGAGACCCAGTACTTC. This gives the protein CASSLTPETQYF.

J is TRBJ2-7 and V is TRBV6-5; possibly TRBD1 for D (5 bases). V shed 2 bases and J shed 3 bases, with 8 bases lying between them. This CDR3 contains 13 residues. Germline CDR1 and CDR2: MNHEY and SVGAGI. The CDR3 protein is CASSYGAVYEQYF. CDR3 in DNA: TGTGCCAGCAGTTACGGGGCAGTCTACGAGCAGTACTTC.

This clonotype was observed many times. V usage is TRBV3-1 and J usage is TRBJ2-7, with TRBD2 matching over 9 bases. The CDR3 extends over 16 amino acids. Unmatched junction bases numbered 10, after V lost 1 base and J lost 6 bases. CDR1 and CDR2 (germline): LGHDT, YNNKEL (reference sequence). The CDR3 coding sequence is TGTGCCAGCAGCCAAGGGGCTAGCGGGGCCGCCGGCGAGCAGTACTTC. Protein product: CASSQGASGAAGEQYF.

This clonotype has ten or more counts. The CDR3 DNA follows: TGTGCCAGCTCACCCAACAGACTAGCCGGGGAGACCCAGTACTTC. Protein sequence: CASSPNRLAGETQYF. The rearrangement links TRBV18 to TRBJ2-5, with 7 bases that match TRBD2. Germline assignment: CDR1 KGHSH and CDR2 LQKENI. The CDR3 contains 15 residues. The ends lost 3 bases at V and 5 bases at J; junction bases unmatched: 9.

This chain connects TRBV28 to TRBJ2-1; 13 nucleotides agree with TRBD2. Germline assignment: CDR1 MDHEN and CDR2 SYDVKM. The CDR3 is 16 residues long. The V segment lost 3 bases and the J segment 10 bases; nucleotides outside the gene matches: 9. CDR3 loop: CASSFLGLAGVYEQFF. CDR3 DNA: TGTGCCAGCAGTTTTCTCGGACTAGCGGGAGTCTACGAGCAGTTCTTC.

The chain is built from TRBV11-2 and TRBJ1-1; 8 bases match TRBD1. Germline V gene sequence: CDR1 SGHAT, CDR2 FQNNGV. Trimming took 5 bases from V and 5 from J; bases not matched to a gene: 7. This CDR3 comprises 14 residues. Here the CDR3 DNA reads TGTGCCAGCAGCCCCCAGACAGGGGAGACTGAAGCTTTCTTT. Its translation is CASSPQTGETEAFF.